This TCR beta chain was found in a study of T cell responses to AZD1222 COVID-19 vaccine. Overall study findings and caveats: Seropositive status at baseline applied to only a handful of AZD1222 recipients. Without day 14 samples, only post-peak T cell repertoires were studied.

In this sample, this clone turned up once. What it binds is not known. V was clipped by 10 bases and J by 4 bases, with 13 bases between them. The CDR3 is 12 amino acids. Germline CDR1 is LNHDA and CDR2 is SQIVND (reference sequence). The data were produced by immunoSEQ multiplex PCR, yet TCRdb's version contains in-frame clones alone and is incomplete. The sample yields about 120,000 clones, around 85% seen once. Sequencing used peripheral blood, obtained on day 0 of MenACWY control vaccination. The origin of this receptor is an adult in good health. The V and J genes are TRBV19 and TRBJ1-2; D uncertain. The CDR3 reads CATQDQLYGYTF. The CDR3 nucleotides read TGTGCCACCCAGGACCAGCTCTATGGCTACACCTTC.